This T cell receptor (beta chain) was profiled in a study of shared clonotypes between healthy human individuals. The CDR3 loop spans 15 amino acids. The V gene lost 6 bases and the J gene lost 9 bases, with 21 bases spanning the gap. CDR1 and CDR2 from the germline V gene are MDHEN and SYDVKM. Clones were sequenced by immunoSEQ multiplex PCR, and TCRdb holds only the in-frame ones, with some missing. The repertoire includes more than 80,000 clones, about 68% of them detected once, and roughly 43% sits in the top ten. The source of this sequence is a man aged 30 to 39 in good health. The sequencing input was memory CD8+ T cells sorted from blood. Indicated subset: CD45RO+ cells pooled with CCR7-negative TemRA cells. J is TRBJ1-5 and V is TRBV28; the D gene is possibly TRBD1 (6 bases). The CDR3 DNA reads TGTGCCAGCAGCCCTCAGCGGGGGGCGGGTCCGCCCCAGCATTTT. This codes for CASSPQRGAGPPQHF.